Detailed here is one TCR beta chain. The antigen remains undetermined. The sample originates from a study of T cell responses to AZD1222 COVID-19 vaccine. Regarding the study as a whole: Spike regions recognized by vaccine-associated CD4 TCRs spanned the protein, led by 160-218 and 743-854.

Clones were read by immunoSEQ multiplex PCR, and TCRdb kept only the in-frame ones, dropping some. The sample has about 99,000 clones; more than 85% are singletons. The germline V gene encodes CDR1 LGHDT and CDR2 YNNKEL (reference sequence). Trimming removed 1 base from V and 14 bases from J, with 14 bases in between. This CDR3 is built from 13 residues. This clonotype was obtained from an adult in good health. The source was peripheral blood, collected on day 0 of AZD1222 vaccination. The chain couples TRBV3-1 (or the pseudogene TRBV3-2) to TRBJ1-4; the D gene is possibly TRBD1 (5 bases). The CDR3 here is CASSQGTQGYLFF. In nucleotides, the CDR3 is TGTGCCAGCAGCCAAGGAACCCAGGGTTACCTGTTTTTT.